Below are 30 T cell receptor beta chains sequenced from a single sample in a study of OX40 agonist ivuxolimab in advanced cancers. The repertoire was sequenced with immunoSEQ multiplex PCR; TCRdb's copy has only in-frame clones and lacks some. The table has 75,000 to 100,000 clones, 91% seen once. Sequenced here: CD4+ or CD8+ T cells sorted from blood, sampled in a trial of the OX40 agonist ivuxolimab. These receptors came from an adult with an advanced solid tumor such as melanoma, head and neck, liver or kidney cancer.

This clone was seen once. The J gene is TRBJ2-3, the V gene TRBV5-6; 14 bases align to TRBD2. CDR3 length equals 16 residues. With V trimmed by 4 bases and J by 3 bases, 4 bases remained unmatched. Germline values: CDR1 SGHDT, CDR2 YYEEEE. The DNA of the CDR3 is TGTGCCAGCAGCCTAGGACTAGCGGGAGGTACAGATACGCAGTATTTT. Protein product: CASSLGLAGGTDTQYF.

This clone appeared once. The chain combines TRBV5-1 with TRBJ2-3; TRBD1 matches at 7 bases. The CDR3 runs 14 residues. Germline loops: CDR1 SGHRS, CDR2 YFSETQ. J gave up 3 bases and V 1 base, and 2 bases lay outside the gene matches. In DNA form, the CDR3 reads TGCGCCAGCAGCTTGAACAGGGGAACAGATACGCAGTATTTT. Translation: CASSLNRGTDTQYF. Looking up the rest from reference TRBV5-1 and TRBJ2-3 gives the full variable domain: KAGVTQTPRYLIKTRGQQVTLSCSPISGHRSVSWYQQTPGQGLQFLFEYFSETQRNKGNFPGRFSGRQFSNSRSEMNVSTLELGDSALYLCASSLNRGTDTQYFGPGTRLTVL.

The V call is TRBV25-1, the J call TRBJ2-3; D tentatively reads TRBD1 or TRBD2 (5 bases each). The CDR3 totals 16 residues. Trimming removed 5 bases from V and 0 bases from J, with 15 bases in between. From germline, CDR1 is MGHDK and CDR2 SYGVNS. DNA of the CDR3: TGTGCCAGCAGTCCCCACGGGACGCCGAGCACAGATACGCAGTATTTT. Translating gives CASSPHGTPSTDTQYF. The full variable domain, in which reference TRBV25-1 and TRBJ2-3 provide the parts outside the CDR3, is EADIYQTPRYLVIGTGKKITLECSQTMGHDKMYWYQQDPGMELHLIHYSYGVNSTEKGDLSSESTVSRIRTEHFPLTLESARPSHTSQYLCASSPHGTPSTDTQYFGPGTRLTVL.

This chain joins TRBV9 and TRBJ2-3; D possibly corresponds to TRBD2 (6 bases). V gave up 0 bases and J gave up 2 bases, with 10 bases separating them. The CDR3 runs to 15 residues. The germline V gene encodes CDR1 SGDLS and CDR2 YYNGEE. CDR3 DNA: TGTGCCAGCAGCGTAGCCTTAGCGGACACAGATACGCAGTATTTT. As protein: CASSVALADTDTQYF.

This sequence joins TRBV15 and TRBJ2-3, with TRBD1 matching over 7 bases. The J segment lost 2 bases and the V segment lost 9 bases, leaving 11 bases of the junction unmatched. The CDR3 is made up of 15 amino acids. Germline loops: CDR1 LNHNV, CDR2 YYDKDF (reference sequence). The CDR3 sequence is CATRRKGGPTDTQYF. The CDR3 coding sequence is TGTGCCACACGTCGAAAAGGGGGCCCCACAGATACGCAGTATTTT.

The chain uses TRBV7-2 and TRBJ2-3; TRBD1 aligns across 8 bases. Germline CDR1 and CDR2: SGHTA and FQGNSA. V was pared by 5 bases and J by 4 bases, with 11 bases of the junction left unmatched. This CDR3 is 16 amino acids long. The CDR3 region has the DNA TGTGCCAGCAGCCCACAAGGACAGGGCCCCTCAGATACGCAGTATTTT. It encodes CASSPQGQGPSDTQYF.

This chain connects TRBV7-2 to TRBJ1-3; perhaps TRBD1 as D (6 bases). The germline CDR1 and CDR2 sequences are SGHTA and FQGNSA. Trimming removed 2 bases from V and 3 bases from J, with 11 bases in between. The CDR3 is 15 amino acids. The CDR3 protein is CASSLQTGNGNTIYF. The CDR3, as DNA: TGTGCCAGCAGCTTACAGACAGGCAATGGAAACACCATATATTTT. The full variable domain, in which reference TRBV7-2 and TRBJ1-3 provide the parts outside the CDR3, is GAGVSQSPSNKVTEKGKDVELRCDPISGHTALYWYRQSLGQGLEFLIYFQGNSAPDKSGLPSDRFSAERTGGSVSTLTIQRTQQEDSAVYLCASSLQTGNGNTIYFGEGSWLTVV.

The V and J genes are TRBV7-2 and TRBJ1-5, with no clear D. CDR3 length: 13 residues. V gave up 6 bases and J gave up 7 bases, with 13 bases separating them. Germline CDR1 SGHTA, CDR2 FQGNSA. The CDR3 sequence: CASSRRLEQPQHF. CDR3 in DNA: TGTGCCAGCAGTAGAAGGCTCGAACAGCCCCAGCATTTT.

The gene calls are TRBV7-6 and TRBJ2-2; D is uncertain. CDR3 length: 13 residues. Germline V CDR1 and CDR2: SGHVS, FNYEAQ. V dropped 2 bases and J dropped 6 bases, with 7 bases sitting between them. CDR3 sequence: CASSLIRAGELFF. CDR3 nucleotide sequence: TGTGCCAGCAGCTTAATCCGGGCCGGGGAGCTGTTTTTT.

CDR3 protein: CASSSRTPGEQYF. The CDR3 nucleotides read TGTGCCAGCAGTTCCAGGACCCCCGGCGAGCAGTACTTC. This chain uses TRBV6-5 with TRBJ2-7; D ambiguous. The CDR3 contains 13 residues. V lost 4 bases and J 6 bases, leaving 13 bases between the germline ends. The germline CDR1 and CDR2 sequences are MNHEY and SVGAGI.

This rearrangement joins TRBV4-1 to TRBJ2-5; perhaps TRBD2 as D (5 bases). The V gene lost 0 bases and the J gene lost 3 bases, with 17 bases spanning the gap. From germline, CDR1 is MGHRA and CDR2 YSYEKL. The CDR3 contains 17 residues. The DNA for the CDR3 is TGCGCCAGCAGCCAAGACATCGGTCTAGCAGGAAAAGAGACCCAGTACTTC. Amino acid sequence: CASSQDIGLAGKETQYF.

The chain combines TRBV2 with TRBJ2-7; D gene unclear. From germline, CDR1 is SNHLY and CDR2 FYNNEI. The length of the CDR3 is 12 residues. Trimming left V 6 bases short and J 6 bases short, with 12 bases between. The CDR3: CASRGNVGEQYF. CDR3 nucleotides: TGTGCCAGCAGAGGGAACGTCGGCGAGCAGTACTTC.

The chain couples TRBV5-4 to TRBJ1-4; D is possibly TRBD1 (6 bases). The germline V and J ends were trimmed by 4 bases and 5 bases, with 21 bases remaining between them. This CDR3 region has 17 residues. Germline V gives CDR1 SGHNT, CDR2 YYREEE (reference sequence). For the CDR3, the DNA is TGTGCCAGCAGCCAAGCCAGTTGGGGGGCGGGGAATGAAAAACTGTTTTTT. Amino acids: CASSQASWGAGNEKLFF.

The chain has TRBV28 and TRBJ1-4; unclear D gene. CDR3 length equals 14 residues. Germline V gene lookup returns CDR1 MDHEN and CDR2 SYDVKM. V was cut by 6 bases and J by 4 bases, with 12 bases left in between. The CDR3 sequence is CASRIGPINEKLFF. The CDR3 nucleotides read TGTGCCAGCAGAATCGGGCCAATTAATGAAAAACTGTTTTTT. Based on the CDR3 plus reference TRBV28 and TRBJ1-4, the full variable domain is DVKVTQSSRYLVKRTGEKVFLECVQDMDHENMFWYRQDPGLGLRLIYFSYDVKMKEKGDIPEGYSVSREKKERFSLILESASTNQTSMYLCASRIGPINEKLFFGSGTQLSVL.

V and J are TRBV6-5 and TRBJ1-6; D uncertain. V was clipped by 2 bases and J by 5 bases, with 10 bases between them. Germline CDR1 is MNHEY and CDR2 is SVGAGI. The CDR3 is 15 residues long. The CDR3 bases are TGTGCCAGCAGTTACAGCAAAAGAGATAATTCACCCCTCCACTTT. Residues: CASSYSKRDNSPLHF.

The chain recombines TRBV2 with TRBJ2-3; tentative D call: TRBD2 (6 bases). Germline CDR1 and CDR2: SNHLY and FYNNEI. V lost 9 bases to trimming and J lost 1 base, with 17 bases between them. The CDR3 extends over 15 amino acids. The CDR3 sequence is CARPGTPPRTDTQYF. As DNA, the CDR3 is TGTGCCAGGCCCGGGACTCCCCCCCGCACAGATACGCAGTATTTT.

CDR3 amino acids: CASSLEVPGYTF. The CDR3 DNA is TGTGCCAGCAGCTTAGAGGTTCCTGGCTACACCTTC. The chain combines TRBV7-2 with TRBJ1-2; D not certain. The CDR3 contains 12 residues. The V gene's germline CDR1 is SGHTA and CDR2 FQGNSA. The germline V and J ends were trimmed by 1 base and 7 bases, with 7 bases remaining between them.

The chain links TRBV15 to TRBJ2-1; TRBD2 might be the D (6 bases). V gave up 1 base and J gave up 8 bases, with 15 bases separating them. The CDR3 loop spans 15 amino acids. Germline values: CDR1 LNHNV, CDR2 YYDKDF (reference sequence). The CDR3 loop reads CATSRAGGIRYEQFF. The CDR3 DNA is TGTGCCACCAGCAGAGCGGGCGGGATTCGGTATGAGCAGTTCTTC. The variable domain in full, completed from reference TRBV15 and TRBJ2-1, reads DAMVIQNPRYQVTQFGKPVTLSCSQTLNHNVMYWYQQKSSQAPKLLFHYYDKDFNNEADTPDNFQSRRPNTSFCFLDIRSPGLGDTAMYLCATSRAGGIRYEQFFGPGTRLTVL.

This clone was detected only a few times. The DNA of the CDR3 is TGTGCCAGCTCCACCCCTGCCGGGACAGGGCTGTCCGAGCAGTTCTTC. The encoded protein is CASSTPAGTGLSEQFF. The chain is built from TRBV18 and TRBJ2-1; 9 nucleotides match TRBD1. J lost 10 bases, V lost 6 bases, and 16 bases had no gene match. Germline V gene sequence: CDR1 KGHSH, CDR2 LQKENI. This CDR3 is 16 amino acids long.

This CDR3 is CASSPRAGGVYEQYF. CDR3 coding DNA: TGTGCCAGCAGCCCTCGAGCGGGAGGGGTCTACGAGCAGTACTTC. This chain joins TRBV7-9 and TRBJ2-7, with 10 bases that match TRBD2. J gave up 3 bases and V 5 bases, and 7 bases lay outside the gene matches. Germline V gives CDR1 SEHNR, CDR2 FQNEAQ (reference sequence). The CDR3 consists of 15 residues.

The chain carries TRBV19 and TRBJ1-6; perhaps TRBD1 as D (5 bases). Trimming pared 5 bases from V and 5 bases from J, leaving 13 bases between. This CDR3 region has 15 residues. The germline V gene has CDR1 LNHDA and CDR2 SQIVND (reference sequence). CDR3 loop: CASSLQGGDNSPLHF. The DNA for the CDR3 is TGTGCCAGTAGTCTTCAGGGTGGTGATAATTCACCCCTCCACTTT.

Note on this clone: An end of the junction does not agree with germline; a read error may underlie this. The V call is TRBV28, the J call TRBJ1-5; D gene uncertain. Germline values: CDR1 MDHEN, CDR2 SYDVKM. This CDR3 is 13 amino acids long. The CDR3: CASRLSLQLSQHF. The DNA for the CDR3 is TGTGCCAGCAGATTATCCCTCCAGCTGTCCCAGCATTTT.

The chain couples TRBV5-6 to TRBJ1-5; 7 positions agree with TRBD1. Germline CDR1 is SGHDT and CDR2 is YYEEEE. Trimming cost V 4 bases and J 3 bases; bases outside gene matches: 7. This CDR3 is 15 amino acids long. CDR3 protein: CASSGRQGLNQPQHF. DNA of the CDR3: TGTGCCAGCAGCGGCAGACAGGGACTCAATCAGCCCCAGCATTTT.

V usage is TRBV11-1 and J usage is TRBJ2-2, with D maybe TRBD2 (6 bases). Germline V gene sequence: CDR1 SGHAT, CDR2 FQDESV (reference sequence). There are 14 residues in the CDR3. The V gene lost 7 bases and the J gene lost 2 bases, with 11 bases spanning the gap. This CDR3 reads CASTAGINTGELFF. CDR3 nucleotide sequence: TGTGCCAGCACGGCGGGGATAAACACCGGGGAGCTGTTTTTT.

The chain uses TRBV10-3 and TRBJ2-7, with TRBD2 matching 7 bases. The V segment lost 4 bases and the J segment 4 bases; nucleotides outside the gene matches: 4. Germline values: CDR1 ENHRY, CDR2 SYGVKD. The CDR3 has 13 residues. The CDR3 bases are TGTGCCATCAGTGGCGGGAGACTTTACGAGCAGTACTTC. Its translation: CAISGGRLYEQYF.

The chain combines TRBV11-3 with TRBJ2-1; D possibly corresponds to TRBD2 (5 bases). Trimming cost V 5 bases and J 5 bases, with 19 bases left between them. The germline V gene encodes CDR1 SGHNT and CDR2 YENEEA. This CDR3 spans 16 amino acids. The CDR3 DNA sequence: TGTGCCAGCAGCGGCCCTTTAGGGAGATTTAACAATGAGCAGTTCTTC. As protein: CASSGPLGRFNNEQFF.

The rearrangement joins TRBV5-8 to TRBJ1-1; no reliable D call. Trimming removed 2 bases at V and 1 base at J, with 6 bases between. CDR1 and CDR2 (germline): SGHTS, YDEGEE. The CDR3 is made up of 13 amino acids. CDR3: CASSFPGNTEAFF. The CDR3 DNA is TGTGCCAGCAGCTTTCCAGGGAACACTGAAGCTTTCTTT.

CDR3 sequence: CASSPNRGVSGNTIYF. The CDR3 region has the DNA TGTGCCAGCTCACCTAACAGGGGGGTATCTGGAAACACCATATATTTT. This chain links TRBV18 with TRBJ1-3; 8 bases agree with TRBD1. This CDR3 is 16 amino acids long. With 3 bases clipped from V and 1 base from J, the junction kept 5 bases outside the gene matches. Germline V gives CDR1 KGHSH, CDR2 LQKENI.

This rearrangement joins TRBV28 to TRBJ2-2, with 9 bases identical to TRBD1. The germline V gene has CDR1 MDHEN and CDR2 SYDVKM. V lost 5 bases, J lost 7 bases, and 14 bases stayed unmatched. This CDR3 has 17 residues. The CDR3 region is CASSPGRRDRVHGELFF. As DNA, the CDR3 is TGTGCCAGCAGTCCCGGACGCCGGGACAGGGTACACGGGGAGCTGTTTTTT.

The rearrangement uses TRBV11-3 and TRBJ2-2; no reliable D call. V lost 7 bases and J lost 1, with 13 bases in between. Germline CDR1 is SGHNT and CDR2 is YENEEA. The CDR3 has 15 residues. Here the CDR3 DNA reads TGTGCCAGCAACCCGCTCCCAAGGAACACCGGGGAGCTGTTTTTT. It yields the protein CASNPLPRNTGELFF. The full variable domain, in which reference TRBV11-3 and TRBJ2-2 provide the parts outside the CDR3, is EAGVVQSPRYKIIEKKQPVAFWCNPISGHNTLYWYLQNLGQGPELLIRYENEEAVDDSQLPKDRFSAERLKGVDSTLKIQPAELGDSAVYLCASNPLPRNTGELFFGEGSRLTVL.